The clone carrying this T cell receptor (beta chain) was found a few times. The antigen is not known. This entry is derived from a study of T cell responses to AZD1222 COVID-19 vaccine. Study conclusions and caveats: Reports indicate that nearly half of spike-specific TCRs are directed at unmutated variant regions.

The CDR3 loop spans 15 amino acids. CDR1 and CDR2 from the germline V gene are SGHVS and FQNEAQ. V gave up 5 bases and J gave up 8 bases, with 16 bases separating them. Only in-frame clones appear in the TCRdb table, and some are missing; sequencing was by immunoSEQ multiplex PCR. This sample yields tens of thousands of clones, of which roughly 90% are seen a single time; 15% to 20% belongs to the top ten. The chain recombines TRBV7-8 with TRBJ1-6; D is undetermined. Here the sequenced sample was peripheral blood, taken on day 0 of AZD1222 vaccination. The source is an adult in good health. In nucleotides, the CDR3 is TGTGCCAGCAGCATATCCGGGCTCCACCATTCACCCCTCCACTTT. Translated, it gives CASSISGLHHSPLHF.